The source of this TCR beta chain is a study of Ad26.COV2.S vaccination and SARS-CoV-2 variants. This CDR3 contains 17 residues. Germline CDR1 PRHDT, CDR2 FYEKMQ (reference sequence). The J segment lost 4 bases and the V segment lost 1 base, leaving 7 bases of the junction unmatched. Sequencing was performed with immunoSEQ multiplex PCR; in TCRdb, only in-frame clones are kept and a portion is missing. The repertoire includes around 350,000 clones, 90% to 95% of them detected once, and 3% to 5% sits in the top ten. The V call is TRBV13, the J call TRBJ2-7; 13 nucleotides align to TRBD2. The sequences come from peripheral blood, collected after recovery from COVID-19. The source is a human donor who had recovered from COVID-19. CDR3 DNA sequence: TGTGCCAGCAGCTTAGACCCGACTAGCGGGGGGAAATACGAGCAGTACTTC. Its protein product is CASSLDPTSGGKYEQYF.